Sequencing of this T cell receptor beta chain was carried out in a study of spatial heterogeneity in lung cancer. Study in general: Each distinct TCR and UMI combination averaged more than ten appearances in raw reads. Overall study findings and caveats: Circulating ubiquitous expanded tumor TCRs were observed more frequently at resection than at follow-up.

Germline V gene sequence: CDR1 SEHNR, CDR2 FQNEAQ (reference sequence). The CDR3 is made up of 15 amino acids. V was cut by 3 bases and J by 6 bases, with 15 bases left in between. Time point: blood at routine non-recurrence follow-up after resection. TCRdb re-analysed the 5' RACE reads in MiXCR, keeping a single row per CDR3 protein. The sample comprises tens of thousands of distinct CDR3 sequences, roughly 12% of which are singletons, and approximately 30% rests with the top ten. This clonotype was counted ten times or more. Its cognate antigen is unknown. The sequence came from a male donor with early-stage non-small cell lung cancer. The chain uses TRBV7-9 and TRBJ2-1; maybe TRBD1 (6 bases). The starting material was PBMCs, obtained at follow-up. The CDR3: CASSFRGGGGNEQFF. For the CDR3, the DNA is TGTGCCAGCAGCTTTAGAGGTGGGGGCGGCAATGAGCAGTTCTTC.